The 2 T cell receptor beta chains given below trace back to one sample, sequenced in a study of cytomegalovirus exposure and HLA in healthy donors. This PCR relied on a set of 60 Vbeta primers and 13 Jbeta primers. Produced via immunoSEQ multiplex PCR; TCRdb's table is partial and in-frame only. The table records 200,000 to 250,000 clones, around 81% of them present only once. Sequences were obtained from PBMCs. Receptors were obtained from a woman aged 55-70 years in good health and CMV-seropositive.

The V call is TRBV19, the J call TRBJ2-1; 12 bases match TRBD1. The germline V gene has CDR1 LNHDA and CDR2 SQIVND (reference sequence). After removal of 3 bases from V and 1 base from J, the junction contained 13 bases not matched to a gene. The CDR3 is made up of 20 amino acids. The CDR3 coding sequence is TGTGCCAGTAGTATGTTACCGGGACAGGGGGCGAGCGGGTCCTACAATGAGCAGTTCTTC. Amino acids: CASSMLPGQGASGSYNEQFF.

This sequence joins TRBV5-4 and TRBJ2-7; no reliable D call. Trimming took 3 bases from V and 2 from J, leaving 12 bases between them. Germline V gives CDR1 SGHNT, CDR2 YYREEE (reference sequence). CDR3 size: 14 residues. This chain's CDR3 is CASSSRLAPYEQYF. CDR3 DNA sequence: TGTGCCAGCAGCTCCAGGCTCGCACCCTACGAGCAGTACTTC.